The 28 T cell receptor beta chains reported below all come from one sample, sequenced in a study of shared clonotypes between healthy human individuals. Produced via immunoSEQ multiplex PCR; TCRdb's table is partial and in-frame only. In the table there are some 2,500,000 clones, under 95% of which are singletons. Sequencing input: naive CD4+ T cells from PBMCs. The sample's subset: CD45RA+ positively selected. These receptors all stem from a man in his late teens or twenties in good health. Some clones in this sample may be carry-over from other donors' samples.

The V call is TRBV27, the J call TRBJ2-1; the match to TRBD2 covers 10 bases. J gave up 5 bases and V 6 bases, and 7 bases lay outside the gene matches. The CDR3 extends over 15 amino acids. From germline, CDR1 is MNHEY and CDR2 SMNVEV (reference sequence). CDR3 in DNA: TGTGCCAGCAGACCCGGACTAGCGGTCAACAATGAGCAGTTCTTC. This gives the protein CASRPGLAVNNEQFF.

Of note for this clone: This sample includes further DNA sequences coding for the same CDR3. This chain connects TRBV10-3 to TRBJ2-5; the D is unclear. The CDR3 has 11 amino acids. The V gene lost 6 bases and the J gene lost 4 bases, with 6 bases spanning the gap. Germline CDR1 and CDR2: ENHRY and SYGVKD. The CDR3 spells CAISDRETQYF. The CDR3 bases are TGTGCCATCAGCGACCGAGAGACCCAGTACTTC.

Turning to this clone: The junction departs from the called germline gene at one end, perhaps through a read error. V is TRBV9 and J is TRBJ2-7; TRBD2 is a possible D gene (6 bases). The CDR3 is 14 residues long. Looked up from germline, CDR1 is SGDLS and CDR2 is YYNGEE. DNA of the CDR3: TGTGCCAGCAGCATACGAGGGGACTCCCACGAGCAGTACTTC. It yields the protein CASSIRGDSHEQYF. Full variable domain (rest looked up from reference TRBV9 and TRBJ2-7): DSGVTQTPKHLITATGQRVTLRCSPRSGDLSVYWYQQSLDQGLQFLIQYYNGEERAKGNILERFSAQQFPDLHSELNLSSLELGDSALYFCASSIRGDSHEQYFGPGTRLTVT.

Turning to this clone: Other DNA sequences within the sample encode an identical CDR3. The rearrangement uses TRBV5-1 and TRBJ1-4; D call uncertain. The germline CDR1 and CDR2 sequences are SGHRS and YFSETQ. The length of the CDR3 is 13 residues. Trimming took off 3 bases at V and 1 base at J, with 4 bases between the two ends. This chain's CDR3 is CASSYGTNEKLFF. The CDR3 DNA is TGCGCCAGCAGCTACGGAACTAATGAAAAACTGTTTTTT.

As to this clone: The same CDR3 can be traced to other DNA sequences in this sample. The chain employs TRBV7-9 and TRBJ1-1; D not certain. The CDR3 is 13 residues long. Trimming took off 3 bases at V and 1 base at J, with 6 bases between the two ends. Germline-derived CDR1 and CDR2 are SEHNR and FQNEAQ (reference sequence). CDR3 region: CASSLSRNTEAFF. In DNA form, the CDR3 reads TGTGCCAGCAGCTTGTCCCGGAACACTGAAGCTTTCTTT.

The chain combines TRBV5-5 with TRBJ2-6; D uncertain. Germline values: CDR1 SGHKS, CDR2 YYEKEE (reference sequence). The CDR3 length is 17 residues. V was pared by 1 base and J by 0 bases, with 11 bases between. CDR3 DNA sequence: TGTGCCAGCAGCTTGCTAAATCCCTACTCTGGGGCCAACGTCCTGACTTTC. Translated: CASSLLNPYSGANVLTF.

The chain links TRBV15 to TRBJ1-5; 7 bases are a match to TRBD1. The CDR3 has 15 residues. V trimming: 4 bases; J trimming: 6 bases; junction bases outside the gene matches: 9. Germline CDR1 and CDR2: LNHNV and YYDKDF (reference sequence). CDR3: CATSIRQGAGQPQHF. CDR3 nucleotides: TGTGCCACCAGCATCCGACAGGGAGCGGGTCAGCCCCAGCATTTT.

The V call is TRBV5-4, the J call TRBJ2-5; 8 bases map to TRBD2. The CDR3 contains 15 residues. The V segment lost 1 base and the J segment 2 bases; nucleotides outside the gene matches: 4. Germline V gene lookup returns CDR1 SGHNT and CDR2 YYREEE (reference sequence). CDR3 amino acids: CASSLSGRRQETQYF. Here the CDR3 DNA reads TGTGCCAGCAGCTTGAGCGGGAGAAGACAAGAGACCCAGTACTTC.

The CDR3 DNA sequence: TGCAGCGTTGATGGAGGACAAACCACCGGGGAGCTGTTTTTT. Amino acid sequence: CSVDGGQTTGELFF. This chain joins TRBV29-1 and TRBJ2-2, with D tentatively TRBD1 or TRBD2 (5 bases each). The CDR3 has 14 amino acids. V was cut by 3 bases and J by 4 bases, with 12 bases left in between. CDR1 is SQVTM, CDR2 ANQGSEA, per germline.

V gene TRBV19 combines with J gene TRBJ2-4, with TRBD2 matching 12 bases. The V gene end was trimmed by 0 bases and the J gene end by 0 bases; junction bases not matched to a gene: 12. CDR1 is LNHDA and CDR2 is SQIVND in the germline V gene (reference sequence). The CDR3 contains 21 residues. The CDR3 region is CASSIDYPSSGRAAAKNIQYF. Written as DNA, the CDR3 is TGTGCCAGTAGTATAGATTACCCATCTAGCGGGAGGGCCGCAGCCAAAAACATTCAGTACTTC.

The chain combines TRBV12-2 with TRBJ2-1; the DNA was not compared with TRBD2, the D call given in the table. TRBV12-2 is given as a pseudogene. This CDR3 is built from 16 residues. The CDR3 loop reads CASRLALERDYNEQFF. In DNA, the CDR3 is TGTGCAAGTCGCTTAGCGCTCGAGCGGGACTACAATGAGCAGTTCTTC.

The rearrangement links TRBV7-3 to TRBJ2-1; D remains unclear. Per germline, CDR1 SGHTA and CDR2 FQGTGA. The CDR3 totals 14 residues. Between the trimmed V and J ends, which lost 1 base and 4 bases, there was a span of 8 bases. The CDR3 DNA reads TGTGCCAGCAGCTTAATAAGGCTATACAATGAGCAGTTCTTC. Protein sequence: CASSLIRLYNEQFF.

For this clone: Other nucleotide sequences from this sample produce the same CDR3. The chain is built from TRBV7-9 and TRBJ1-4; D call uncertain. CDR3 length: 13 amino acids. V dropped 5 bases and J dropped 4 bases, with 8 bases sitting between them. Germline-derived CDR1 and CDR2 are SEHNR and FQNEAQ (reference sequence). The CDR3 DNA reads TGTGCCAGCAGCCCACAAAGTAATGAAAAACTGTTTTTT. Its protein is CASSPQSNEKLFF.

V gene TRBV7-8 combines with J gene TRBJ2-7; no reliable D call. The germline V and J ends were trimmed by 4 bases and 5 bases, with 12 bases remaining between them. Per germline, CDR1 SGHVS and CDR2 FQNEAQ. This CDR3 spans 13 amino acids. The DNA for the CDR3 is TGTGCCAGCAGCTCTCGCGCGGAGCACGAGCAGTACTTC. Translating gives CASSSRAEHEQYF. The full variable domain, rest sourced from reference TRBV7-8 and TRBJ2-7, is GAGVSQSPRYKVAKRGQDVALRCDPISGHVSLFWYQQALGQGPEFLTYFQNEAQLDKSGLPSDRFFAERPEGSVSTLKIQRTQQEDSAVYLCASSSRAEHEQYFGPGTRLTVT.

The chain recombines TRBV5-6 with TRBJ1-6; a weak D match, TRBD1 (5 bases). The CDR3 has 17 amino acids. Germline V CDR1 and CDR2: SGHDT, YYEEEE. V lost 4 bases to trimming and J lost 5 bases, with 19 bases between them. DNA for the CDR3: TGTGCCAGCAGCCGGTACTGGGGGGGACGAAATAATTCACCCCTCCACTTT. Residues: CASSRYWGGRNNSPLHF. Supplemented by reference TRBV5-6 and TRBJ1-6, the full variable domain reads DAGVTQSPTHLIKTRGQQVTLRCSPKSGHDTVSWYQQALGQGPQFIFQYYEEEERQRGNFPDRFSGHQFPNYSSELNVNALLLGDSALYLCASSRYWGGRNNSPLHFGNGTRLTVT.

This CDR3 is CASSLALDARTQYF. As DNA, the CDR3 is TGCGCCAGCAGCTTGGCCTTGGACGCCCGAACGCAGTATTTT. The chain uses TRBV5-1 and TRBJ2-3; no definite D call. Trimming took 0 bases from V and 9 from J, leaving 14 bases between them. From germline, CDR1 is SGHRS and CDR2 YFSETQ. The CDR3 is 14 amino acids.

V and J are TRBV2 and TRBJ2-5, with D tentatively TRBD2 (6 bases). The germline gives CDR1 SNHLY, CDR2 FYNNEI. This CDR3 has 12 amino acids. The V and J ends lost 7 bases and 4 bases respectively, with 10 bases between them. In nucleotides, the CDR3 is TGTGCCAGCAACCGACTAGGAGAGACCCAGTACTTC. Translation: CASNRLGETQYF.

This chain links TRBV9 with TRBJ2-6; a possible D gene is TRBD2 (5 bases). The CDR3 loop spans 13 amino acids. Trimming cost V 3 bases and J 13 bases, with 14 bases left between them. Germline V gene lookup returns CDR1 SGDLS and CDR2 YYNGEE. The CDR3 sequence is CASSDSRGRVLTF. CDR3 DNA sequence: TGTGCCAGCAGCGACAGTAGAGGGCGAGTCCTGACTTTC. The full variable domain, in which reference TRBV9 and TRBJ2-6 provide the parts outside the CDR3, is DSGVTQTPKHLITATGQRVTLRCSPRSGDLSVYWYQQSLDQGLQFLIQYYNGEERAKGNILERFSAQQFPDLHSELNLSSLELGDSALYFCASSDSRGRVLTFGAGSRLTVL.

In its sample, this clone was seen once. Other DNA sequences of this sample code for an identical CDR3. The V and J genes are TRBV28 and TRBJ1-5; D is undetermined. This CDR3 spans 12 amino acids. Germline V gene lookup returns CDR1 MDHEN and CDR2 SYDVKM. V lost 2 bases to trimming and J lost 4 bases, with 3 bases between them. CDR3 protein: CASSLGNQPQHF. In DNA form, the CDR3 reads TGTGCCAGCAGTTTAGGAAATCAGCCCCAGCATTTT.

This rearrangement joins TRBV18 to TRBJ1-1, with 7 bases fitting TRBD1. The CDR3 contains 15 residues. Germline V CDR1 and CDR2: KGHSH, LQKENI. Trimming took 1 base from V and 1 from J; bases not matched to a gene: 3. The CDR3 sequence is CASSPQTGSNTEAFF. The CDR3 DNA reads TGTGCCAGCTCACCACAGACAGGGTCGAACACTGAAGCTTTCTTT.

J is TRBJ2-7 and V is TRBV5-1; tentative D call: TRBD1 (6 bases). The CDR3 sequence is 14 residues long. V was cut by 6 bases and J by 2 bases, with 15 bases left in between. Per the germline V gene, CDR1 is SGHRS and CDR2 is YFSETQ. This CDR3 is CASNPVQGTYEQYF. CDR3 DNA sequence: TGCGCCAGCAATCCGGTACAGGGAACCTACGAGCAGTACTTC.

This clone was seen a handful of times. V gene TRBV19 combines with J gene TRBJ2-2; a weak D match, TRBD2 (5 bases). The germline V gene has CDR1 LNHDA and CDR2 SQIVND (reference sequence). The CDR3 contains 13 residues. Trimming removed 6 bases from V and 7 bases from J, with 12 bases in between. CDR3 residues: CASSSSRGGELFF. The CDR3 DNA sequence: TGTGCCAGTAGCTCCTCCCGGGGCGGGGAGCTGTTTTTT.

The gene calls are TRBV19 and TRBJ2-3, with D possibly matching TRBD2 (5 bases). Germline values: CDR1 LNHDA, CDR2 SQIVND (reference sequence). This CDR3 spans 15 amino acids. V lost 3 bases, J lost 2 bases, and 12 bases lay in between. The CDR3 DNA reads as TGTGCCAGTAGTATGGCGGACTGGTACACAGATACGCAGTATTTT. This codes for CASSMADWYTDTQYF.

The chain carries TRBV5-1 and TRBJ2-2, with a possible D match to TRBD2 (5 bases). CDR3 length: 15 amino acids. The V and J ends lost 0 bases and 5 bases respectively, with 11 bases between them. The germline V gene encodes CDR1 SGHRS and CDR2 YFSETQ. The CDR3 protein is CASSLAEGSTGELFF. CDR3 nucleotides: TGCGCCAGCAGCTTGGCCGAGGGTTCAACCGGGGAGCTGTTTTTT. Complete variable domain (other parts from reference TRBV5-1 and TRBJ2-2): KAGVTQTPRYLIKTRGQQVTLSCSPISGHRSVSWYQQTPGQGLQFLFEYFSETQRNKGNFPGRFSGRQFSNSRSEMNVSTLELGDSALYLCASSLAEGSTGELFFGEGSRLTVL.

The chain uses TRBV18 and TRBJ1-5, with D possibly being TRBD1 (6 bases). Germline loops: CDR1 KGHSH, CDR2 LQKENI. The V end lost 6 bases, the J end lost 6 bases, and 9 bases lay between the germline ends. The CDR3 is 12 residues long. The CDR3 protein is CASSRGFQPQHF. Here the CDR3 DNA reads TGTGCCAGCTCCAGGGGTTTTCAGCCCCAGCATTTT. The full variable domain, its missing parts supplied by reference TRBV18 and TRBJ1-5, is NAGVMQNPRHLVRRRGQEARLRCSPMKGHSHVYWYRQLPEEGLKFMVYLQKENIIDESGMPKERFSAEFPKEGPSILRIQQVVRGDSAAYFCASSRGFQPQHFGDGTRLSIL.

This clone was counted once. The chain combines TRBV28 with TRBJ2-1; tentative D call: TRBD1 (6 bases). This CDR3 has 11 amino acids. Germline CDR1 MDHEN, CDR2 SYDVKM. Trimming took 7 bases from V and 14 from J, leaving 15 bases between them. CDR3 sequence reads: CASTQQGREFF. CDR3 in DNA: TGTGCCAGCACCCAACAGGGACGCGAGTTCTTC.

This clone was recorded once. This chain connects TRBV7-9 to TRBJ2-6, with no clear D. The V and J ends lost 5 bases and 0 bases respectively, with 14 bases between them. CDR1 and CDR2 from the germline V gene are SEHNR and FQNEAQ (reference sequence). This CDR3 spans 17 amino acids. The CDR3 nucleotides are TGTGCCAGCAGCCCTTGGACCAACCCCTCTGGGGCCAACGTCCTGACTTTC. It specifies CASSPWTNPSGANVLTF. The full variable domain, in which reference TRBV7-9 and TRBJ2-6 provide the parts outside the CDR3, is DTGVSQNPRHKITKRGQNVTFRCDPISEHNRLYWYRQTLGQGPEFLTYFQNEAQLEKSRLLSDRFSAERPKGSFSTLEIQRTEQGDSAMYLCASSPWTNPSGANVLTFGAGSRLTVL.

DNA of the CDR3: TGTGCCAGCAGTGGAGTAGCGGTGAGCTCCTACGAGCAGTACTTC. The encoded protein is CASSGVAVSSYEQYF. The gene calls are TRBV28 and TRBJ2-7; a possible D gene is TRBD2 (6 bases). Germline assignment: CDR1 MDHEN and CDR2 SYDVKM. The length of the CDR3 is 15 residues. Trimming stripped 5 bases from V and 0 bases from J, with 14 bases between.